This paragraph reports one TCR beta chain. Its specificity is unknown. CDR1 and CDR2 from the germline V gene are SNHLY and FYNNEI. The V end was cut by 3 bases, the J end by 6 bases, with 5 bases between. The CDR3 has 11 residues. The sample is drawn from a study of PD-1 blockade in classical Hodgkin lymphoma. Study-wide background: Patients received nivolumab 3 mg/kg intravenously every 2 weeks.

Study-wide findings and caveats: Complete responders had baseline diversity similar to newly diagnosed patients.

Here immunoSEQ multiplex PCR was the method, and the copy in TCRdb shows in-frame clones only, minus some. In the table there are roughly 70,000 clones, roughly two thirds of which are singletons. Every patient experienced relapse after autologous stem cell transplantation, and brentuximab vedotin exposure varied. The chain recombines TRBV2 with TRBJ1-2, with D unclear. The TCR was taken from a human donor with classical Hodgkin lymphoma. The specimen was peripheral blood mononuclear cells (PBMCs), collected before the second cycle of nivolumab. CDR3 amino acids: CASSEADGYTF. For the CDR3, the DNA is TGTGCCAGCAGTGAGGCGGATGGCTACACCTTC.